Below, 30 T cell receptor beta chains from the same sample are listed, as sequenced in a study of T-cell memory formation after mild COVID-19. TCRdb used MiXCR to reprocess the 5' RACE reads, holding one entry per CDR3 protein. The repertoire holds around 470,000 distinct CDR3 sequences, around 20% seen once, with around 8.4% in the top ten. Sequenced material: PBMCs or a T cell subset sorted from them (not recorded which). All receptors derive from an adult woman who had mild COVID-19 (a few samples of this study predate the infection). Cell type and time point are not known.

This clonotype was seen a few times. The chain joins TRBV3-1 to TRBJ2-6; possibly TRBD2 for D (6 bases). Germline CDR1 is LGHDT and CDR2 is YNNKEL (reference sequence). Trimming cost V 1 base and J 1 base, with 8 bases left between them. The CDR3 runs 16 residues. The CDR3 reads CASSQAGASGANVLTF. CDR3 coding DNA: TGTGCCAGCAGCCAAGCGGGAGCATCTGGGGCCAACGTCCTGACTTTC.

The chain is built from TRBV4-1 and TRBJ2-5, with D tentatively TRBD1 (5 bases). The germline V gene has CDR1 MGHRA and CDR2 YSYEKL. The CDR3 is 15 amino acids. V was cut by 2 bases and J by 1 base, with 11 bases left in between. CDR3 bases: TGCGCCAGCAGCCAACCTGGACACATCCAAGAGACCCAGTACTTC. It specifies CASSQPGHIQETQYF.

The chain has TRBV7-2 and TRBJ1-6, with D possibly TRBD1 on 5 matching bases. Germline CDR1 and CDR2: SGHTA and FQGNSA. The V and J ends lost 4 bases and 10 bases respectively, with 26 bases between them. This CDR3 is built from 18 residues. CDR3 coding DNA: TGTGCCAGCAGCTCCTCGCCCTTAGGGACGGGGATCGGGTCACCCCTCCACTTT. As protein: CASSSSPLGTGIGSPLHF.

This clonotype was observed a handful of times. This chain joins TRBV3-1 and TRBJ2-1, with TRBD2 matching 12 bases. The germline V gene encodes CDR1 LGHDT and CDR2 YNNKEL (reference sequence). CDR3 length: 19 amino acids. The V segment lost 4 bases and the J segment 5 bases; nucleotides outside the gene matches: 15. The CDR3 loop reads CASSPQLAGGPLPDNEQFF. The DNA of the CDR3 is TGTGCCAGCAGCCCCCAACTAGCGGGGGGCCCGTTGCCAGACAATGAGCAGTTCTTC.

This clonotype showed up just a few times. The chain joins TRBV7-2 to TRBJ1-5; D is ambiguous. V lost 1 base and J lost 5, with 12 bases in between. Germline lookup yields CDR1 SGHTA and CDR2 FQGNSA. The CDR3 runs 15 residues. The CDR3 sequence: CASSLGGGAYQPQHF. The CDR3 DNA reads TGTGCCAGCAGCTTAGGTGGTGGTGCATATCAGCCCCAGCATTTT.

The J gene is TRBJ2-1, the V gene TRBV7-3; 10 bases fit TRBD2. The CDR3 spans 16 residues. CDR1 is SGHTA, CDR2 FQGTGA, per germline. V shed 4 bases, J shed 1 base, and the junction held 4 bases outside the gene matches. The CDR3 DNA is TGTGCCAGCAGCTCCAGGACTAGCGGATCCTACAATGAGCAGTTCTTC. Its translation: CASSSRTSGSYNEQFF.

In its sample, this clonotype was seen a few times. The chain couples TRBV18 to TRBJ1-1; 10 positions match TRBD1. CDR3 length: 17 residues. Germline lookup yields CDR1 KGHSH and CDR2 LQKENI. V gave up 2 bases and J gave up 4 bases; unmatched junction bases: 10. In DNA, the CDR3 is TGTGCCAGCTCACCATTGGGGACAGGGGTTTTGAGCACTGAAGCTTTCTTT. Its protein product is CASSPLGTGVLSTEAFF. Full variable domain (remainder filled in from reference TRBV18 and TRBJ1-1): NAGVMQNPRHLVRRRGQEARLRCSPMKGHSHVYWYRQLPEEGLKFMVYLQKENIIDESGMPKERFSAEFPKEGPSILRIQQVVRGDSAAYFCASSPLGTGVLSTEAFFGQGTRLTVV.

The chain is built from TRBV7-9 and TRBJ2-5; 7 nucleotides line up with TRBD1. V was clipped by 1 base and J by 0 bases; unmatched bases: 11. This CDR3 comprises 18 residues. Germline V gives CDR1 SEHNR, CDR2 FQNEAQ (reference sequence). CDR3 amino acids: CASSLGTGVLRYQETQYF. Here the CDR3 DNA reads TGTGCCAGCAGCTTAGGGACAGGCGTACTTAGGTACCAAGAGACCCAGTACTTC.

This clonotype was counted many times. This rearrangement joins TRBV4-3 to TRBJ2-1, with 8 bases identical to TRBD2. The junction had 10 bases not matched to a gene; V was cut back by 0 bases and J by 0 bases. This CDR3 has 19 residues. The germline gives CDR1 LGHNA, CDR2 YSLEER. The CDR3 sequence is CASSQDNGRADGSYNEQFF. The CDR3 nucleotides are TGCGCCAGCAGCCAAGATAACGGGAGGGCCGACGGCTCCTACAATGAGCAGTTCTTC.

The CDR3 protein is CASSQLLAMTANGYTF. The CDR3 nucleotides read TGCGCCAGCAGCCAACTCCTAGCTATGACAGCCAATGGCTACACCTTC. This chain joins TRBV4-1 and TRBJ1-2; possible D gene TRBD1, 5 bases. Germline V CDR1 and CDR2: MGHRA, YSYEKL. Trimming removed 2 bases from V and 6 bases from J, with 19 bases in between. CDR3 length equals 16 residues.

This chain connects TRBV4-3 to TRBJ2-7; 7 nucleotides agree with TRBD1. V lost 1 base to trimming and J lost 0 bases; unmatched junction nucleotides: 3. CDR3 length equals 15 residues. Germline-derived CDR1 and CDR2 are LGHNA and YSLEER. The CDR3 sequence is CASSQGTGASYEQYF. The CDR3 DNA reads TGCGCCAGCAGCCAAGGCACAGGGGCCTCCTACGAGCAGTACTTC.

This clonotype was picked up a small number of times. Written as DNA, the CDR3 is TGTGCCAGCAGGGAAATTGGGGACCCCACAGATACGCAGTATTTT. Protein: CASREIGDPTDTQYF. The chain uses TRBV7-3 and TRBJ2-3; D is perhaps TRBD1 or TRBD2 (5 bases each). The CDR3 covers 15 residues. CDR1 and CDR2 from the germline V gene are SGHTA and FQGTGA. Trimming stripped 6 bases from V and 2 bases from J, with 15 bases between.

This clonotype was counted a few times. The chain is built from TRBV30 and TRBJ1-1; TRBD1 aligns across 7 bases. Per germline, CDR1 GTSNPN and CDR2 SVGIG (reference sequence). The CDR3 runs 12 residues. J lost 5 bases, V lost 0 bases, and 0 bases had no gene match. The CDR3 spells CAWSVQGTEAFF. The CDR3 region has the DNA TGTGCCTGGAGTGTACAGGGGACTGAAGCTTTCTTT.

On this clonotype itself: Sequence at one end of the junction differs from germline and may be a read error. J is TRBJ2-1 and V is TRBV7-9; D is perhaps TRBD2 (6 bases). CDR1 and CDR2 (germline): SEHNR, FQNEAQ (reference sequence). The CDR3 runs to 14 residues. The CDR3 spells CSSSLEGRYNEQFF. DNA of the CDR3: TGTTCCAGCAGCCTGGAGGGGCGCTACAATGAGCAGTTCTTC.

This clonotype turned up a few times. Written as DNA, the CDR3 is TGTGCCAGCAGCGGCGGACAGAATCACTACGAGCAGTACTTC. This encodes CASSGGQNHYEQYF. The chain recombines TRBV9 with TRBJ2-7; perhaps TRBD1 as D (6 bases). CDR3 length: 14 residues. V was pared by 3 bases and J by 3 bases, with 13 bases between. CDR1 and CDR2 (germline): SGDLS, YYNGEE.

There are a few counts of this clonotype. The chain couples TRBV18 to TRBJ2-7; D is undetermined. The germline CDR1 and CDR2 sequences are KGHSH and LQKENI. CDR3 length: 14 amino acids. V lost 0 bases and J 4 bases, leaving 10 bases between the germline ends. The chain's CDR3 is CASSPPGFHYEQYF. In DNA form, the CDR3 reads TGTGCCAGCTCACCACCAGGGTTCCATTACGAGCAGTACTTC.

This clonotype was counted a few times. This chain joins TRBV20-1 and TRBJ2-3; 10 positions agree with TRBD2. V lost 3 bases, J lost 0 bases, and 3 bases stayed unmatched. The CDR3 spans 15 residues. Germline CDR1 DFQATT, CDR2 SNEGSKA (reference sequence). This CDR3 reads CSARGTSESTDTQYF. The CDR3 nucleotides read TGCAGTGCTAGGGGGACTAGCGAAAGCACAGATACGCAGTATTTT.

The rearrangement uses TRBV12-3 or TRBV12-4 and TRBJ2-1; 8 nucleotides match TRBD2. This CDR3 spans 13 amino acids. V lost 10 bases, J lost 9 bases, and 11 bases stayed unmatched. CDR3 sequence (DNA): TGTGCCACCCGTGCGGTACGGGAGGGTGAGCAGTTCTTC. Protein sequence: CATRAVREGEQFF.

The rearrangement uses TRBV12-3 or TRBV12-4 and TRBJ2-1; D gene uncertain. Trimming cost V 6 bases and J 10 bases, with 13 bases left between them. This CDR3 region has 12 residues. This chain's CDR3 is CASSFSVQEQFF. In DNA, the CDR3 is TGTGCCAGCAGCTTCTCGGTCCAAGAGCAGTTCTTC.

The chain is built from TRBV6-5 and TRBJ1-1; no definite D call. Germline V gene data show CDR1 as MNHEY and CDR2 as SVGAGI. The CDR3 is 18 amino acids. V lost 0 bases, J lost 1 base, and 18 bases lay in between. The CDR3 here is CASSYSKSSLAANTEAFF. The DNA of the CDR3 is TGTGCCAGCAGTTACTCGAAGAGCTCGTTAGCTGCGAACACTGAAGCTTTCTTT.

The chain employs TRBV20-1 and TRBJ2-4; TRBD2 aligns across 9 bases. CDR1 and CDR2 from the germline V gene are DFQATT and SNEGSKA (reference sequence). The J segment lost 7 bases and the V segment lost 5 bases, leaving 15 bases of the junction unmatched. CDR3 length: 16 amino acids. CDR3: CSAPPPERGAGNIQYF. Here the CDR3 DNA reads TGCAGTGCTCCCCCACCCGAGCGGGGGGCAGGGAACATTCAGTACTTC.

In its sample, this clonotype was seen a few times. The gene calls are TRBV7-9 and TRBJ2-2; a weak D match, TRBD2 (6 bases). V lost 6 bases and J 0 bases, leaving 11 bases between the germline ends. The germline V gene has CDR1 SEHNR and CDR2 FQNEAQ (reference sequence). The CDR3 covers 15 residues. The CDR3 DNA follows: TGTGCCAGCAGGGGGGGAGACGCGAACACCGGGGAGCTGTTTTTT. This encodes CASRGGDANTGELFF.

Many counts were recorded for this clonotype. The CDR3 DNA is TGTGCCAGCAGCCAAACGGGTAACTCCTACAATGAGCAGTTCTTC. Its translation is CASSQTGNSYNEQFF. The chain employs TRBV3-1 and TRBJ2-1, with D uncertain. V lost 2 bases to trimming and J lost 0 bases, with 8 bases between them. This CDR3 spans 15 amino acids. Per the germline V gene, CDR1 is LGHDT and CDR2 is YNNKEL (reference sequence).

The rearrangement joins TRBV12-3 or TRBV12-4 to TRBJ1-1; the D gene is possibly TRBD1 (5 bases). The germline V and J ends were trimmed by 6 bases and 1 base, with 12 bases remaining between them. CDR3 size: 14 residues. CDR3 DNA: TGTGCCAGCAGAACAAAGACAGCGAACACTGAAGCTTTCTTT. Translation: CASRTKTANTEAFF.

Here the CDR3 DNA reads TGTGCCAGCAGACTATCTTGGGTAGGGGCCTACGAGCAGTACTTC. Translated, it gives CASRLSWVGAYEQYF. The V call is TRBV7-2, the J call TRBJ2-7, with TRBD1 as a possible D gene (5 bases). This CDR3 has 15 amino acids. The germline V gene has CDR1 SGHTA and CDR2 FQGNSA. Trimming removed 6 bases at V and 2 bases at J, with 17 bases between.

The rearrangement links TRBV6-1 to TRBJ1-5, with 7 bases that match TRBD1. Looked up from germline, CDR1 is MNHNS and CDR2 is SASEGT. CDR3 length: 13 residues. With V trimmed by 3 bases and J by 9 bases, 5 bases remained unmatched. CDR3 DNA: TGTGCCAGCAGTGATCCGGGGGACAGGCCCCAGCATTTT. As protein: CASSDPGDRPQHF.

This clonotype came up a few times. The genes are TRBV27 and TRBJ2-7; D gene uncertain. The CDR3 consists of 13 residues. Germline loops: CDR1 MNHEY, CDR2 SMNVEV (reference sequence). Trimming removed 11 bases at V and 1 base at J, with 15 bases between. In DNA form, the CDR3 reads TGTGCCGCCAGTCCCGGACCTTCCTACGAGCAGTACTTC. This sequence encodes CAASPGPSYEQYF.

V is TRBV18 and J is TRBJ1-4; D possibly corresponds to TRBD1 (5 bases). The CDR3 has 15 residues. Germline loops: CDR1 KGHSH, CDR2 LQKENI. V gave up 1 base and J gave up 2 bases, with 8 bases separating them. The CDR3: CASSPRDGTNEKLFF. As DNA, the CDR3 is TGTGCCAGCTCACCACGGGACGGGACTAATGAAAAACTGTTTTTT.

This clonotype was picked up a small number of times. V is TRBV10-3 and J is TRBJ2-3, with TRBD2 matching 10 bases. CDR3 length: 16 residues. V lost 7 bases and J lost 0; bases outside the gene matches: 7. The germline V gene encodes CDR1 ENHRY and CDR2 SYGVKD. The CDR3 spells CAITASGSLSTDTQYF. In DNA, the CDR3 is TGTGCCATCACTGCTAGCGGGAGCCTGAGCACAGATACGCAGTATTTT.

This clonotype was seen at least ten times. V is TRBV4-3 and J is TRBJ2-7; no definite D call. The length of the CDR3 is 13 residues. CDR1 and CDR2 from the germline V gene are LGHNA and YSLEER. V was pared by 1 base and J by 5 bases, with 9 bases between. The CDR3 protein is CASSQAPQNEQYF. The DNA for the CDR3 is TGCGCCAGCAGCCAAGCCCCACAGAACGAGCAGTACTTC.